These T cell receptor beta chains were read from a single sample in a study of T cell clones after liver transplantation. The assay was immunoSEQ multiplex PCR, and TCRdb's table has in-frame clones only and misses some. Among roughly 72,000 clones, around 80% were seen once, and the ten largest hold 2.1%. Here the sequenced sample was CD4+ T cells from blood, taken about 50 months after liver transplant. These receptors came from a human patient who received a liver transplant. The graft donor may account for some of the T cells. The CDR3 runs from the conserved cysteine through the conserved F or W. Each record gives: D gene, clone size, J gene, V gene, CDR3 DNA, CDR3 protein. The D gene is left open where the match is weak. For some rows the clone size is stated as once, few or many, or as a class when expanded; others skip it.

NA NA TRBJ2-7 TRBV9 TGTGCCAGCAGCGTAGCCCCCGCGGGAACGTACGAGCAGTACTTC CASSVAPAGTYEQYF
TRBD1 few TRBJ1-2 TRBV10-2 TGCGCCACGGACAGGGGCGAGGGCTACACCTTC CATDRGEGYTF
NA once TRBJ2-4 TRBV7-2 TGTGCCAGCAGCTTAGGGTTGGCAGTGATGTCCAAAAACATTCAGTACTTC CASSLGLAVMSKNIQYF
NA NA TRBJ1-1 TRBV7-7 TGTGCCCTCGCAAAGAACACTGAAGCTTTCTTT CALAKNTEAFF
NA few TRBJ2-7 TRBV7-2 TGTGCCAGCAGCTTCGCCCACAGGGACGAGCAGTACTTC CASSFAHRDEQYF
NA NA TRBJ1-4 TRBV7-9 TGTGCCAGCAGCTTTTCCTACTTCAGGGCGAATAATGAAAAACTGTTTTTT CASSFSYFRANNEKLFF
NA NA TRBJ2-7 TRBV18 TGTGCCAGCTCACCAGATCGGGACAATCCCTACGAGCAGTACTTC CASSPDRDNPYEQYF
TRBD1 NA TRBJ2-3 TRBV7-2 TGTGCCAGCAGTCTTACCGGGACAGGGGGTCGGGATACGCAGTATTTT CASSLTGTGGRDTQYF
NA once TRBJ1-1 TRBV7-9 TGTGCCAGCAGCCCCCCTAACACTGAAGCTTTCTTT CASSPPNTEAFF
NA NA TRBJ1-1 TRBV5-4 TGTGCCAGCAGCTCCCGTCGGGAAGCTTTCTTT CASSSRREAFF
TRBD1 NA TRBJ2-3 TRBV2 TGTGCCAGCAGGGGACAGTACGTAGATACGCAGTATTTT CASRGQYVDTQYF
TRBD1 NA TRBJ1-1 TRBV7-2 TGTGCCAGCAGCTTCTCCGGACAGGGGGCTGAAGCTTTCTTT CASSFSGQGAEAFF
TRBD1 NA TRBJ1-2 TRBV7-2 TGTGCCAGCAGCCCAGGGGACAGACCGTATGGCTACACCTTC CASSPGDRPYGYTF
NA NA TRBJ1-1 TRBV14 TGTGCCAGCAGCCAAGAATACTCTGGGGCGCGCTACACTGAAGCTTTCTTT CASSQEYSGARYTEAFF
TRBD1 NA TRBJ2-6 TRBV7-9 TGTGCCAGCAGCTTAGCGACAGGGGGCGCTGGGGCCAACGTCCTGACTTTC CASSLATGGAGANVLTF